The clone carrying this T cell receptor (beta chain) was found once. These data originate in a study of blood T cell repertoires in COVID-19. Study context: The samples span acute and convalescent COVID-19 from the United States, Italy and Spain. T cells, B-cell-depleted T cells, or PBMCs provided the cDNA or gDNA that served as material.

Methods used by the authors: By means of reference gene primer amplification, nucleated cell counts were estimated. The repertoire was sequenced with immunoSEQ multiplex PCR; TCRdb's copy has only in-frame clones and lacks some. D and trimming were read from the DNA, whereas the V and J calls and clone size are those reported in that table. The table lists fewer than 300,000 clones, under 90% of them singletons. This CDR3 is 16 amino acids long. Germline lookup yields CDR1 LNHDA and CDR2 SQIVND (reference sequence). V was clipped by 6 bases and J by 1 base; unmatched bases: 6. Sequencing was carried out using peripheral blood. The chain carries TRBV19 and TRBJ2-5, with TRBD2 matching over 12 bases. This TCR was recovered from a woman aged 55-70 years with active or convalescent COVID-19. The CDR3 region is CASSQLAGGSQETQYF. CDR3 bases: TGTGCCAGTAGCCAACTAGCGGGGGGTTCCCAAGAGACCCAGTACTTC.